This T cell receptor beta chain was documented in a study of blood T cells in healthy people across ages. The CDR3 totals 16 residues. The V gene lost 1 base and the J gene lost 5 bases, with 17 bases spanning the gap. CDR1 is MGHRA, CDR2 YSYEKL, per germline. This clonotype was recorded a few times. Its antigen remains unknown. The authors ran a second PCR of about 7 to 11 cycles using a sample-barcoded 5' primer and a J-beta primer mix. Each CDR3 protein gets one entry after TCRdb re-called the 5' RACE reads with MiXCR. The sample consists of approximately 490,000 distinct CDR3 sequences, 24% of them appearing once. Findings and caveats of the study: Per-million-T-cell TCR beta diversity fell roughly linearly with age.

These data also featured in a second study, about T cells of mothers and their children.

This clonotype was sampled from a boy aged 5-17 years in good health. The chain joins TRBV4-1 to TRBJ2-5; the D gene is possibly TRBD1 (5 bases). The sample comprised blood. The CDR3 DNA is TGCGCCAGCAGCCAAGGGGCAAGGGTCCCAGGGGAGACCCAGTACTTC. The encoded protein is CASSQGARVPGETQYF.